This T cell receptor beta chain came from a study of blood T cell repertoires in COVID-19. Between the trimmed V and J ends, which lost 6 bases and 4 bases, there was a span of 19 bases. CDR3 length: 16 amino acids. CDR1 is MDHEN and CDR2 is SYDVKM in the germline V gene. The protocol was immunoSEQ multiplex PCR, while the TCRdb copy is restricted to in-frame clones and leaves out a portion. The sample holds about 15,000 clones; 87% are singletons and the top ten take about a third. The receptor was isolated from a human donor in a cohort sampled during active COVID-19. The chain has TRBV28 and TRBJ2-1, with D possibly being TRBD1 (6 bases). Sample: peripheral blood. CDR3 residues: CASSGLGQGSYNEQFF. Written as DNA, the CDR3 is TGTGCCAGCAGCGGTTTGGGGCAGGGGTCATACAATGAGCAGTTCTTC.